This T cell receptor (beta chain) was profiled in a study of blood T cell repertoires in COVID-19. Some clones are missing from TCRdb's copy, which holds only in-frame ones; the method was immunoSEQ multiplex PCR. This sample has around 250,000 clones; 85% to 90% occur once, and the top ten carry around 15%. Germline V gives CDR1 ENHRY, CDR2 SYGVKD. With V trimmed by 6 bases and J by 5 bases, 4 bases remained unmatched. The CDR3 sequence is 15 residues long. The V gene is TRBV10-3, the J gene TRBJ2-2; 12 bases match TRBD2. Material for sequencing was PBMCs or T cells enriched from blood (not recorded which). The TCR comes from a man aged 18 to 29 who had recovered from COVID-19. The CDR3, as DNA: TGTGCCATCAGATCCGGGACTAGCGGGACCGGGGAGCTGTTTTTT. Protein sequence: CAIRSGTSGTGELFF.